Presented here are 11 T cell receptor beta chains from one specimen sequenced in a study of early T cells in non-severe SARS-CoV-2 infection. TCRdb itself ran the 5' RACE reads through MiXCR, one entry per CDR3 protein. Counted here are about 77,000 distinct CDR3 sequences, roughly 12% occurring once; the ten biggest clones make up roughly a sixth. The material was whole blood, obtained at baseline. These receptors all stem from an adult who was a healthcare worker with PCR-confirmed SARS-CoV-2 infection or an uninfected control (not recorded which). The donor label of this sample is uncertain.

The CDR3 nucleotides read TGTGCCAGCCTAAGGGGTGGGTCGCTAGAGAATACGCAGTATTTT. Its protein is CASLRGGSLENTQYF. The rearrangement uses TRBV6-2 or TRBV6-3 and TRBJ2-3, with a possible D match to TRBD1 (5 bases). Germline CDR1 reads MNHEY; CDR2 reads SVGEGT. The CDR3 has 15 residues. Trimming pared 8 bases from V and 7 bases from J, leaving 22 bases between.

The CDR3 here is CASSPHFAYEQYF. CDR3 coding DNA: TGTGCCAGCAGCCCCCACTTCGCCTACGAGCAGTACTTC. The chain is built from TRBV12-3 or TRBV12-4 and TRBJ2-7; D is undetermined. Trimming shortened V by 6 bases and J by 2 bases, and 11 bases separated the two germline ends. There are 13 residues in the CDR3.

The chain is built from TRBV2 and TRBJ2-1; 7 bases fit TRBD1. Losses at the gene ends were 6 bases for V and 3 bases for J; bases not matched to a gene: 8. Germline assignment: CDR1 SNHLY and CDR2 FYNNEI. This CDR3 is built from 15 residues. DNA of the CDR3: TGTGCCAGCAGGGCAACGGGACAGATCTACAATGAGCAGTTCTTC. It encodes CASRATGQIYNEQFF.

This rearrangement joins TRBV19 to TRBJ2-7; D remains ambiguous. The CDR3 covers 12 residues. V lost 5 bases and J lost 1, with 6 bases in between. Germline V gene sequence: CDR1 LNHDA, CDR2 SQIVND (reference sequence). Here the CDR3 DNA reads TGTGCCAGTAGTCCCGGATCCTACGAGCAGTACTTC. Protein: CASSPGSYEQYF.

This chain links TRBV7-2 with TRBJ2-3; 7 bases fit TRBD2. Trimming cost V 1 base and J 9 bases; bases outside gene matches: 10. CDR1 SGHTA and CDR2 FQGNSA come from the germline V gene. This CDR3 comprises 15 residues. The CDR3 loop reads CASSLGAGPTGTQYF. DNA of the CDR3: TGTGCCAGCAGCTTAGGAGCGGGGCCCACGGGCACGCAGTATTTT.

A few counts support this clonotype. The rearrangement joins TRBV20-1 to TRBJ2-5; 7 nucleotides align to TRBD2. CDR3 length: 15 residues. V shed 4 bases, J shed 3 bases, and the junction held 11 bases outside the gene matches. Germline lookup yields CDR1 DFQATT and CDR2 SNEGSKA (reference sequence). The chain's CDR3 is CSANKWRAGEETQYF. The CDR3 bases are TGCAGTGCTAATAAGTGGCGGGCGGGGGAAGAGACCCAGTACTTC.

This clonotype was counted many times. This sequence joins TRBV7-6 and TRBJ2-5; no clear D gene. The CDR3 has 15 amino acids. Germline V lookup: CDR1 SGHVS, CDR2 FNYEAQ. Trimming left V 0 bases short and J 4 bases short, with 12 bases between. CDR3 region: CASSLAWTMGETQYF. The CDR3 nucleotides read TGTGCCAGCAGCTTAGCTTGGACGATGGGAGAGACCCAGTACTTC.

The chain is built from TRBV10-3 and TRBJ2-5, with 9 bases fitting TRBD2. The CDR3 is made up of 15 amino acids. Per the germline V gene, CDR1 is ENHRY and CDR2 is SYGVKD. J lost 5 bases, V lost 3 bases, and 7 bases had no gene match. CDR3 DNA sequence: TGTGCCATCAGTGAAAGCGGGGGGCCCCAGGAGACCCAGTACTTC. It translates to CAISESGGPQETQYF.

This clonotype was seen only a few times. The rearrangement links TRBV23-1 to TRBJ2-7; tentatively, D is TRBD2 (5 bases). TRBV23-1 belongs to the ORF category, with a function that is uncertain. The V and J ends lost 1 base and 5 bases respectively, with 21 bases between them. The CDR3 spans 17 residues. In DNA form, the CDR3 reads TGCGCCAGCAGTCAATTCCCCCCTGGGCGGCCCGGGAACGAGCAGTACTTC. Its protein is CASSQFPPGRPGNEQYF.

This clonotype turned up a few times. This sequence joins TRBV12-3 or TRBV12-4 and TRBJ1-1, with 9 bases that match TRBD1. V shed 5 bases, J shed 4 bases, and the junction held 5 bases outside the gene matches. This CDR3 comprises 14 residues. The CDR3 sequence is CASSRPDRGTEAFF. CDR3 bases: TGTGCCAGCAGTAGGCCGGACAGGGGCACTGAAGCTTTCTTT.

In this sample, this clonotype turned up many times. J is TRBJ2-2 and V is TRBV6-5; 9 bases line up with TRBD2. Germline assignment: CDR1 MNHEY and CDR2 SVGAGI. This CDR3 is built from 19 residues. V was clipped by 5 bases and J by 2 bases; unmatched bases: 15. CDR3 protein: CASSPKASGTHANTGELFF. CDR3 bases: TGTGCCAGCAGTCCGAAGGCTAGCGGGACCCACGCTAACACCGGGGAGCTGTTTTTT.